These 19 T cell receptor beta chains were all obtained from the same sample, sequenced in a study of Graves' ophthalmopathy and Graves' hyperthyroidism. RNA transcripts served as template for amplifying TCR beta CDR3 sequences. Second-round multiplex PCR followed a first-round RT-PCR using HTBI primers. Each CDR3 protein is one row after TCRdb ran MiXCR on the multiplex PCR reads. This sample has about 620,000 distinct CDR3 sequences, with about 24% found just once. The sequenced material came from peripheral blood. These receptors were collected from a woman under 30 with stable Graves' hyperthyroidism. Some clones in this sample may be carry-over from other donors' samples.

This clonotype was counted many times. The chain is built from TRBV6-1 and TRBJ1-5; TRBD1 is a possible D gene (6 bases). Between the trimmed V and J ends, which lost 6 bases and 5 bases, there was a span of 11 bases. The CDR3 contains 13 residues. Germline assignment: CDR1 MNHNS and CDR2 SASEGT. The CDR3 reads CASRAHRDQPQHF. The CDR3, as DNA: TGTGCCAGCAGAGCCCACAGGGATCAGCCCCAGCATTTT.

The table lists this clonotype with many counts. The rearrangement uses TRBV10-3 and TRBJ2-5, with 7 bases fitting TRBD1. The CDR3 spans 12 residues. Looked up from germline, CDR1 is ENHRY and CDR2 is SYGVKD. V lost 6 bases to trimming and J lost 2 bases; unmatched junction nucleotides: 0. Written as DNA, the CDR3 is TGTGCCATCAGACAGGGGCAAGAGACCCAGTACTTC. Translation: CAIRQGQETQYF.

In its sample, this clonotype was seen many times. This chain links TRBV30 with TRBJ2-7; a possible D gene is TRBD2 (6 bases). CDR3 length equals 13 residues. Germline lookup yields CDR1 GTSNPN and CDR2 SVGIG (reference sequence). Trimming took 0 bases from V and 7 from J, leaving 13 bases between them. CDR3 amino acids: CAWSVWLAREQYF. The CDR3 nucleotides read TGTGCCTGGAGTGTATGGCTAGCGAGGGAGCAGTACTTC.

V usage is TRBV6-1 and J usage is TRBJ2-6; D may be TRBD2 (5 bases). The V gene lost 8 bases and the J gene lost 1 base, with 12 bases spanning the gap. The germline V gene encodes CDR1 MNHNS and CDR2 SASEGT. The CDR3 sequence is 15 residues long. CDR3: CASGLPGSGANVLTF. Written as DNA, the CDR3 is TGTGCCAGCGGACTTCCTGGGTCTGGGGCCAACGTCCTGACTTTC.

V gene TRBV18 combines with J gene TRBJ1-1; D is perhaps TRBD1 (5 bases). Germline values: CDR1 KGHSH, CDR2 LQKENI. The V end lost 6 bases, the J end lost 4 bases, and 15 bases lay between the germline ends. This CDR3 contains 14 residues. The CDR3 reads CASSPRRGTTEAFF. The CDR3 nucleotides are TGTGCCAGCTCGCCCAGGAGAGGGACCACTGAAGCTTTCTTT.

This clonotype has just a few counts. The chain uses TRBV2 and TRBJ2-7; the match to TRBD1 covers 8 bases. The CDR3 has 14 amino acids. Germline-derived CDR1 and CDR2 are SNHLY and FYNNEI. V trimming: 7 bases; J trimming: 3 bases; junction bases outside the gene matches: 8. This CDR3 reads CASKEQGVVYEQYF. CDR3 coding DNA: TGTGCCAGCAAAGAACAGGGGGTCGTCTACGAGCAGTACTTC.

This clonotype was recorded at least ten times. The chain uses TRBV6-7 and TRBJ2-2; 9 bases line up with TRBD1. TRBV6-7 counts as an open reading frame of uncertain function. V lost 2 bases, J lost 5 bases, and 6 bases stayed unmatched. The CDR3 contains 16 residues. CDR3 DNA: TGTGCCAGCAGTTACAGGGGACAGGGTGGGACCGGGGAGCTGTTTTTT. Its protein product is CASSYRGQGGTGELFF.

This clonotype was detected ten times or more. This sequence joins TRBV5-1 and TRBJ1-1, with 10 bases aligning to TRBD1. The CDR3 spans 16 residues. Germline CDR1 reads SGHRS; CDR2 reads YFSETQ. The junction had 8 bases not matched to a gene; V was cut back by 6 bases and J by 0 bases. CDR3 sequence (DNA): TGCGCCAGCACAAAGGGGACAGGGGAAATGAACACTGAAGCTTTCTTT. This translates into CASTKGTGEMNTEAFF.

The table lists this clonotype with a few counts. The chain is built from TRBV6-1 and TRBJ2-2; 8 bases align to TRBD1. The CDR3 consists of 15 residues. CDR1 is MNHNS, CDR2 SASEGT, per germline. Trimming at V came to 4 bases and at J to 5 bases, leaving 6 bases not matched to a gene. CDR3 DNA sequence: TGTGCCAGCAGTGCATCAGGGGGCGGTACCGGGGAGCTGTTTTTT. It specifies CASSASGGGTGELFF.

V is TRBV7-2 and J is TRBJ1-1; 7 nucleotides agree with TRBD1. V lost 6 bases, J lost 11 bases, and 9 bases stayed unmatched. Germline CDR1 is SGHTA and CDR2 is FQGNSA. This CDR3 contains 12 residues. The CDR3 nucleotides read TGTGCCAGCAGGGCAACAGGGGCAGGGGCTTTCTTT. Translating gives CASRATGAGAFF.

This clonotype has a handful of counts. CDR3 bases: TGTGCCAGCAGCCGAGACCCGGGACAGGGACGCTATGGCTACACCTTC. Its translation is CASSRDPGQGRYGYTF. The chain employs TRBV13 and TRBJ1-2; 9 bases line up with TRBD1. There are 16 residues in the CDR3. Germline trimming cut 5 bases from V and 4 bases from J; bases unmatched to any gene: 11. The germline V gene encodes CDR1 PRHDT and CDR2 FYEKMQ (reference sequence).

This clonotype has a count of ten or more. The gene calls are TRBV12-3 or TRBV12-4 and TRBJ1-2, with D hard to call. The CDR3 has 12 residues. The V and J ends lost 0 bases and 8 bases respectively, with 7 bases between them. CDR3 DNA sequence: TGTGCCAGCAGTTTAGCGGGGATAGGCTACACCTTC. This translates into CASSLAGIGYTF.

The chain is built from TRBV18 and TRBJ2-3, with no clear D. Germline CDR1 reads KGHSH; CDR2 reads LQKENI. V dropped 0 bases and J dropped 0 bases, with 7 bases sitting between them. The CDR3 runs to 15 residues. The CDR3 DNA reads TGTGCCAGCTCACCACCGAGTCCTAGCACAGATACGCAGTATTTT. Protein: CASSPPSPSTDTQYF.

This clonotype was seen many times. Its ends do not fully match the called genes, so a read error is possible. The J gene is TRBJ2-4, the V gene TRBV7-2; perhaps TRBD2 as D (7 bases). The CDR3 sequence is 17 residues long. The germline CDR1 and CDR2 sequences are SGHTA and FQGNSA. CDR3 amino acids: CASSPRGGGLAKNIHYF. The CDR3 DNA is TGTGCCAGCAGCCCGAGGGGGGGGGGCTTAGCCAAAAACATTCATTACTTC.

In the case of this clonotype: This sequence may be a read error, since a much larger clone differs from it by one base. V is TRBV27 and J is TRBJ1-1; 8 bases map to TRBD1. The CDR3 totals 15 residues. Germline V gives CDR1 MNHEY, CDR2 SMNVEV (reference sequence). J lost 11 bases, V lost 5 bases, and 16 bases had no gene match. This CDR3 reads CASSASTWTGRSAFF. CDR3 DNA: TGTGCCAGCAGTGCATCCACCTGGACAGGGCGCTCGGCTTTCTTT.

This clonotype was observed at least ten times. The chain has TRBV6-2 or TRBV6-3 and TRBJ2-4; D remains ambiguous. The germline gives CDR1 MNHEY, CDR2 SVGEGT. The CDR3 totals 16 residues. V was cut by 2 bases and J by 1 base, with 12 bases left in between. The CDR3: CASSYPLVGAKNIQYF. The CDR3 DNA follows: TGTGCCAGCAGTTACCCTTTAGTGGGGGCCAAAAACATTCAGTACTTC.

In this sample, this clonotype turned up many times. The genes are TRBV29-1 and TRBJ2-4; TRBD2 matches at 13 bases. The CDR3 consists of 14 residues. With 6 bases clipped from V and 6 bases from J, the junction kept 5 bases outside the gene matches. The germline gives CDR1 SQVTM, CDR2 ANQGSEA. CDR3: CSVAGLAGVNIQYF. CDR3 nucleotides: TGCAGCGTAGCCGGACTAGCGGGAGTAAACATTCAGTACTTC. Looking up the rest from reference TRBV29-1 and TRBJ2-4 gives the full variable domain: SAVISQKPSRDICQRGTSLTIQCQVDSQVTMMFWYRQQPGQSLTLIATANQGSEATYESGFVIDKFPISRPNLTFSTLTVSNMSPEDSSIYLCSVAGLAGVNIQYFGAGTRLSVL.

This clonotype was recorded many times. This chain uses TRBV29-1 with TRBJ1-1, with D perhaps matching TRBD1 (6 bases). The germline CDR1 and CDR2 sequences are SQVTM and ANQGSEA. V was clipped by 6 bases and J by 5 bases, with 10 bases between them. The CDR3 loop spans 11 amino acids. The CDR3 is CSVTGLTEAFF. DNA for the CDR3: TGCAGCGTAACAGGGTTGACTGAAGCTTTCTTT.

This clonotype has a count of ten or more. The V gene is TRBV12-3 or TRBV12-4, the J gene TRBJ2-7, with D uncertain. V lost 5 bases and J lost 2, with 7 bases in between. The CDR3 extends over 12 amino acids. In DNA, the CDR3 is TGTGCCAGCAGTAATGGGGCCTACGAGCAGTACTTC. Encoded protein: CASSNGAYEQYF.